The clone carrying this TCR beta chain was detected ten times or more. What it binds is not known. V was cut by 2 bases and J by 3 bases, with 13 bases left in between. CDR3 length: 15 amino acids. CDR1 and CDR2 (germline): SGHVS, FNYEAQ. These data come from a study of human T cells and chemical hapten exposure. Study-wide results and limits: DPC sensitization produced no change in TCRs with frequency above 1 in 1000.

Total RNA was isolated from unfractionated whole blood. In the library, unique molecular identifiers were attached to individual cDNA molecules. Original processing methods: Per sample, the median was around 100,000 TCRs, with values from about 24,000 to 680,000. Via MiXCR, TCRdb re-called the 5' RACE reads, giving one row per CDR3 protein. Clone size and V and J calls follow TCRdb, not the original study. Of around 140,000 distinct CDR3 sequences in the sample, 4.1% were seen once. V gene TRBV7-6 combines with J gene TRBJ2-5; D call uncertain. This TCR came from a female donor in good health. DNA for the CDR3: TGTGCCAGCAGCTTATTTTCTCATACTAAAGAGACCCAGTACTTC. Translation gives CASSLFSHTKETQYF.